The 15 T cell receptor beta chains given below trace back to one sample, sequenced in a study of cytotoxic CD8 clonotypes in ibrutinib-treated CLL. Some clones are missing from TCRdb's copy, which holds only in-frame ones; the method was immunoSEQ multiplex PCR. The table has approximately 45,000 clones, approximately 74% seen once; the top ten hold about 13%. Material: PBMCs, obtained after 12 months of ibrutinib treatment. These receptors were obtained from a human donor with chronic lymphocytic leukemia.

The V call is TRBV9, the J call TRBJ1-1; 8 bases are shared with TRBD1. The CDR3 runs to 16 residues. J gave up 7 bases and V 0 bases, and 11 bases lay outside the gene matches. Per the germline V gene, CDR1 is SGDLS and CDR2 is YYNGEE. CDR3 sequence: CASSVGSGGLFGEAFF. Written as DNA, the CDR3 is TGTGCCAGCAGCGTAGGTTCAGGGGGCCTTTTTGGTGAAGCTTTCTTT.

The CDR3 region has the DNA TGTGCCAGCAGCTTACCCCGCCGGGGGATGAACACTGAAGCTTTCTTT. Translation: CASSLPRRGMNTEAFF. The chain employs TRBV7-9 and TRBJ1-1; maybe TRBD1 (5 bases). V lost 2 bases to trimming and J lost 0 bases, with 13 bases between them. This CDR3 is built from 16 residues. The germline gives CDR1 SEHNR, CDR2 FQNEAQ (reference sequence).

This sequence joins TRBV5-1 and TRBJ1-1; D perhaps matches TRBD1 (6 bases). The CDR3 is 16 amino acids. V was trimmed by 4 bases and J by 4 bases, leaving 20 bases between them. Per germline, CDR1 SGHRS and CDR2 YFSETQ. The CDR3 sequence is CASSRGRLSGSTEAFF. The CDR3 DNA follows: TGCGCCAGCAGCCGGGGGCGTTTATCGGGATCCACTGAAGCTTTCTTT.

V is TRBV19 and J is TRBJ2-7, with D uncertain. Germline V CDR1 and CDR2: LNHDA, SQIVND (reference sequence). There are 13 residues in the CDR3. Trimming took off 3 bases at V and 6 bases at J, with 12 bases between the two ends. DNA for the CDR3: TGTGCCAGTAGTATTTTGGAGTCCAGCGAGCAGTACTTC. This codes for CASSILESSEQYF.

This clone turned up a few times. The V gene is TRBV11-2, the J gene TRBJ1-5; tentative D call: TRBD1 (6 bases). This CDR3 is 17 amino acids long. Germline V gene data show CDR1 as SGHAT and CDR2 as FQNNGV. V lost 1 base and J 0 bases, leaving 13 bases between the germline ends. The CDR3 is CASSLAGAEYSNQPQHF. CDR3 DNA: TGTGCCAGCAGCTTAGCGGGGGCAGAGTATAGCAATCAGCCCCAGCATTTT.

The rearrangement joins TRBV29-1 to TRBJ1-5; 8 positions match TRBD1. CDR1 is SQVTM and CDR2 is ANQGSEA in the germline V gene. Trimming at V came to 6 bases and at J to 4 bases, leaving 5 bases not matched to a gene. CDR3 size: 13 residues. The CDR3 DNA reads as TGCAGCGTCCTGGACAGGGCGAATCAGCCCCAGCATTTT. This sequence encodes CSVLDRANQPQHF.

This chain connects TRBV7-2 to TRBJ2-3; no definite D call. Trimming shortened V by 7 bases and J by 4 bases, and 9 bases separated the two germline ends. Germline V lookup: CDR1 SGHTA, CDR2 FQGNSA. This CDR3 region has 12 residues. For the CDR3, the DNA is TGTGCCAGCATGGCGAGACCAGATACGCAGTATTTT. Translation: CASMARPDTQYF.

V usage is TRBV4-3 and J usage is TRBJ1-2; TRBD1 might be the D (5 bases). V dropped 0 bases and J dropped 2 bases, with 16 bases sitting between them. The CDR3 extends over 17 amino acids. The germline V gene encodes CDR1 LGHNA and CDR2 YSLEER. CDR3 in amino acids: CASSQEGSQGTNYGYTF. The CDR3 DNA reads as TGCGCCAGCAGCCAAGAAGGGTCGCAGGGTACCAACTATGGCTACACCTTC.

In DNA, the CDR3 is TGTGCCAGTAGTATGGGGACAGGGTACGACGAGCAGTACTTC. Encoded protein: CASSMGTGYDEQYF. This chain joins TRBV19 and TRBJ2-7; 9 bases agree with TRBD1. The trim removed 3 bases at V and 5 bases at J, leaving 5 bases unmatched. The CDR3 sequence is 14 residues long. The germline V gene has CDR1 LNHDA and CDR2 SQIVND (reference sequence).

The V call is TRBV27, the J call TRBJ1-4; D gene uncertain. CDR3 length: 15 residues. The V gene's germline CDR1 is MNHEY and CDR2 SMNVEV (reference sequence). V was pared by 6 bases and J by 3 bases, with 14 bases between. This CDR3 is CASRDGVAPNEKLFF. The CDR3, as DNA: TGTGCCAGCAGGGACGGGGTTGCGCCTAATGAAAAACTGTTTTTT.

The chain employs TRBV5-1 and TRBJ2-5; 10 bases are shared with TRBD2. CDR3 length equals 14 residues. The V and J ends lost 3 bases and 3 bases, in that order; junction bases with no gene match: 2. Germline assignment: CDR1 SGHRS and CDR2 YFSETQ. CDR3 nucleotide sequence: TGCGCCAGCAGCTCCGGACTAGCGGAAGAGACCCAGTACTTC. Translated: CASSSGLAEETQYF.

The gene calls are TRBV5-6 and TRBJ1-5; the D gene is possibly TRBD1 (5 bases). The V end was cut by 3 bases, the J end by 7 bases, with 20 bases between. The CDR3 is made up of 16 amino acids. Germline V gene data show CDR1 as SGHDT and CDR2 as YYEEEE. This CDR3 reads CASSSTGGTLKQPQHF. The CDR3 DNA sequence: TGTGCCAGCAGCTCGACCGGGGGAACTCTGAAACAGCCCCAGCATTTT.

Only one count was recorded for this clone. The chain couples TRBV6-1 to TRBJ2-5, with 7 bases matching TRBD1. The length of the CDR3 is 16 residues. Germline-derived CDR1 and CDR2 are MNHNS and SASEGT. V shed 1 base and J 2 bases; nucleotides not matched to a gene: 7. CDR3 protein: CASSEVQGLWQETQYF. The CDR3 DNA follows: TGTGCCAGCAGTGAAGTACAGGGGCTCTGGCAAGAGACCCAGTACTTC.

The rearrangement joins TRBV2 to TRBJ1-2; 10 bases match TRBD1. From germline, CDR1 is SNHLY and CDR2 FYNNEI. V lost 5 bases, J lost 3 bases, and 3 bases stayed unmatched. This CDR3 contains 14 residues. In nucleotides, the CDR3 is TGTGCCAGCAGTCAGACAGGGGGCGACTATGGCTACACCTTC. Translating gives CASSQTGGDYGYTF.

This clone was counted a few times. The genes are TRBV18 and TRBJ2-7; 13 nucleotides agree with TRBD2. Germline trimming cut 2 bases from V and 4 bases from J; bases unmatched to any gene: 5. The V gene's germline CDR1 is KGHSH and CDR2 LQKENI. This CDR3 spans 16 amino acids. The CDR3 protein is CASSPSGTSGMYEQYF. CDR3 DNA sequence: TGTGCCAGCTCACCAAGCGGGACTAGCGGGATGTACGAGCAGTACTTC.